A selection of T cell receptor beta chains follows, all from one sample in a study of response to subunit inactivated influenza vaccine. TCRdb independently ran MiXCR on the RT-PCR reads; one entry per CDR3 protein. The sample has about 780,000 distinct CDR3 sequences, 15% to 20% seen once. Sample: PBMCs from blood, taken more than 4 days after vaccination. These receptors all come from a man over 45 who received an inactivated influenza vaccine. The CDR3 runs from the conserved cysteine through the conserved F or W. A D gene is named only where the DNA matches it firmly. Part of the rows lack a size; the others show once, few, many or a class for expanded clones.

>13|many|TRBD1|TRBJ1-5|TRBV20-1
CSAGTGGSQPQHF
TGCAGTGCCGGGACAGGGGGCAGTCAGCCCCAGCATTTT
>13|few|TRBD1|TRBJ1-1|TRBV29-1
CSDGTGLDTEAFF
TGCAGCGACGGGACAGGGCTTGACACTGAAGCTTTCTTT
>13|NA|NA|TRBJ1-5|TRBV6-5
CASSYSAGQPQHF
TGTGCCAGCAGTTACTCGGCGGGCCAGCCCCAGCATTTT
>14|NA|NA|TRBJ2-2|TRBV12-3/TRBV12-4
CASSPFRTDGELFF
TGTGCCAGCAGTCCCTTCCGGACAGACGGGGAGCTGTTTTTT
>21|NA|TRBD2|TRBJ2-1|TRBV3-1
CASSRPLRGLAGRSSYNEQFF
TGTGCCAGCAGCCGCCCCCTCCGTGGACTAGCGGGAAGAAGCTCCTACAATGAGCAGTTCTTC
>15|NA|TRBD2|TRBJ2-1|TRBV29-1
CSVDSGTSGSYEQFF
TGCAGCGTTGATAGCGGGACTAGCGGGAGCTATGAGCAGTTCTTC
>15|NA|TRBD1|TRBJ2-5|TRBV7-2
CASSKDRTVLKTQYF
TGTGCCAGCAGCAAGGACAGGACGGTCCTAAAGACCCAGTACTTC
>14|few|TRBD2|TRBJ2-4|TRBV11-1
CASSRGGNRNIQYF
TGTGCCAGCAGCCGGGGAGGGAATAGAAACATTCAGTACTTC
>15|few|NA|TRBJ2-5|TRBV7-2
CASSLDVAGPLTQYF
TGTGCCAGCAGCTTAGACGTTGCGGGGCCGTTGACCCAGTACTTC
>14|NA|NA|TRBJ2-5|TRBV6-5
CASSYSKARETQYF
TGTGCCAGCAGTTACTCGAAAGCGCGAGAGACCCAGTACTTC
>15|few|NA|TRBJ2-2|TRBV24-1
CATSLRDQPTGELFF
TGTGCCACCAGCCTACGGGACCAACCCACCGGGGAGCTGTTTTTT
>13|few|NA|TRBJ1-2|TRBV5-5
CASSPQWGDGYTF
TGTGCCAGCAGCCCTCAATGGGGGGACGGCTACACCTTC
>13|few|NA|TRBJ2-3|TRBV28
CASSFLSGDTQYF
TGTGCCAGCAGTTTCCTTTCGGGAGATACGCAGTATTTT
>17|NA|TRBD1|TRBJ2-7|TRBV9
CASSLDWTGLSSYEQYF
TGTGCCAGCAGCCTAGATTGGACAGGGCTTAGCTCCTACGAGCAGTACTTC
>13|NA|NA|TRBJ2-5|TRBV4-2
CASSQVGMETQYF
TGTGCCAGCAGCCAAGTGGGTATGGAGACCCAGTACTTC
>14|NA|TRBD2|TRBJ2-5|TRBV20-1
CSALSGTSGWSQYF
TGCAGTGCTCTTTCCGGGACTAGCGGGTGGTCCCAGTACTTC
>13|few|NA|TRBJ2-3|TRBV7-8
CASSTARTDTQYF
TGTGCCAGCAGCACCGCTAGGACAGATACGCAGTATTTT
>15|many|NA|TRBJ2-3|TRBV20-1
CSAYGLDSGTDTQYF
TGCAGTGCTTATGGACTGGACTCGGGGACAGATACGCAGTATTTT
>14|NA|NA|TRBJ2-1|TRBV6-5
CASSFVQGYNEQFF
TGTGCCAGCAGTTTCGTCCAGGGTTACAATGAGCAGTTCTTC
>15|NA|NA|TRBJ2-2|TRBV10-2
CASSAGQLGPGELFF
TGCGCCAGCAGTGCCGGACAGTTGGGGCCCGGGGAGCTGTTTTTT
>15|many|TRBD1|TRBJ1-3|TRBV5-1
CASSTTGGSGNTIYF
TGCGCCAGCAGCACCACAGGGGGCTCTGGAAACACCATATATTTT
>12|NA|TRBD2|TRBJ2-5|TRBV20-1
CSEAGGRETQYF
TGCAGTGAAGCGGGGGGCAGGGAGACCCAGTACTTC
>13|few|NA|TRBJ1-5|TRBV20-1
CSAREVVNQPQHF
TGCAGTGCTAGAGAGGTAGTCAATCAGCCCCAGCATTTT
>17|NA|TRBD2|TRBJ2-7|TRBV20-1
CSARWTSGRVAVYEQYF
TGCAGTGCTAGATGGACTAGCGGGAGGGTCGCTGTCTACGAGCAGTACTTC
>14|NA|NA|TRBJ2-7|TRBV7-9
CASSSPPDSYEQYF
TGTGCCAGCAGCTCCCCCCCGGACAGCTACGAGCAGTACTTC
>14|many|TRBD1|TRBJ2-5|TRBV12-3/TRBV12-4
CASSQGANGETQYF
TGTGCCAGCAGTCAGGGGGCGAATGGGGAGACCCAGTACTTC
>16|NA|NA|TRBJ2-7|TRBV27
CASSLYRTPMVHEQYF
TGTGCCAGCAGTTTATATCGCACCCCAATGGTCCACGAGCAGTACTTC
>15|few|NA|TRBJ2-1|TRBV15
CATSRDLGGGNEQFF
TGTGCCACCAGCAGAGATCTTGGAGGGGGTAATGAGCAGTTCTTC
>15|NA|TRBD1|TRBJ1-2|TRBV5-6
CASSVPGTVNYGYTF
TGTGCCAGCAGCGTTCCCGGGACAGTTAACTATGGCTACACCTTC
>17|few|TRBD1|TRBJ2-1|TRBV30
CAWSRDRGLLTYNEQFF
TGTGCCTGGAGTCGAGACAGGGGGTTACTTACCTACAATGAGCAGTTCTTC
>14|few|TRBD2|TRBJ2-7|TRBV10-1
CASSEGLAGYEQYF
TGCGCCAGCAGCGAGGGACTAGCCGGCTACGAGCAGTACTTC
>14|NA|NA|TRBJ1-1|TRBV19
CASSIEQMNTEAFF
TGTGCCAGTAGTATAGAACAAATGAACACTGAAGCTTTCTTT
>18|NA|NA|TRBJ2-7|TRBV7-8
CASSLEVGLQETPYEQYF
TGTGCCAGCAGCTTAGAGGTGGGACTTCAGGAAACCCCCTACGAGCAGTACTTC
>16|few|TRBD2|TRBJ2-1|TRBV4-1
CASSQALAGGYDEQFF
TGCGCCAGCAGCCAAGCTCTAGCGGGGGGGTATGATGAGCAGTTCTTC
>17|NA|NA|TRBJ2-4|TRBV4-3
CASSQALSAAPRNIQYF
TGCGCCAGCAGCCAAGCATTGTCAGCGGCTCCCCGGAACATTCAGTACTTC
>15|many|TRBD1|TRBJ2-1|TRBV4-3
CASSPGTGGVEKQFF
TGCGCCAGCAGCCCCGGGACAGGGGGAGTCGAGAAGCAGTTCTTC
>15|NA|TRBD2|TRBJ2-3|TRBV9
CASSEHGTSGDTQYF
TGTGCCAGCAGCGAACATGGGACTAGCGGAGATACGCAGTATTTT
>14|NA|NA|TRBJ2-5|TRBV6-2/TRBV6-3
CARPQTGHQETQYF
TGTGCCAGACCCCAGACAGGTCACCAAGAGACCCAGTACTTC
>12|NA|NA|TRBJ2-7|TRBV25-1
CASSATTGEQYF
TGTGCCAGCAGTGCCACCACAGGAGAGCAGTACTTC
>10|NA|NA|TRBJ2-4|TRBV6-1
CASGTSIQYF
TGTGCCTCCGGGACAAGCATTCAGTACTTC
>14|few|TRBD1|TRBJ1-2|TRBV28
CASSPTGSNYGYTF
TGTGCCAGCAGTCCGACAGGGTCTAACTATGGCTACACCTTC
>15|NA|NA|TRBJ1-6|TRBV7-9
CASSPSWGYNSPLHF
TGTGCCAGCAGTCCTTCCTGGGGTTATAATTCACCCCTCCACTTT
>14|many|NA|TRBJ2-7|TRBV6-1
CASSEFGTHYEQYF
TGTGCCAGCAGTGAATTCGGCACTCACTACGAGCAGTACTTC
>14|few|NA|TRBJ2-3|TRBV10-3
CAISVDFGPDTQYF
TGTGCCATCAGTGTGGACTTCGGTCCAGATACGCAGTATTTT
>13|few|NA|TRBJ2-5|TRBV25-1
CASSELALETQYF
TGTGCCAGCAGTGAACTAGCTTTGGAGACCCAGTACTTC
>16|few|TRBD2|TRBJ2-7|TRBV6-2/TRBV6-3
CASSYSSGGPTYEQYF
TGTGCCAGCAGTTACTCGAGCGGGGGCCCAACCTACGAGCAGTACTTC